One and the same sample provided the 27 T cell receptor beta chains below, sequenced in a study of metastatic and nonmetastatic thyroid tumors. TCRdb re-called the PCR reads with MiXCR. This sample has some 83,000 clones, with around an eighth found just once. No treatment had been given to any patient before thyroid surgery. The sequenced sample consisted of tumor tissue. The source is a female donor with papillary thyroid cancer or a benign thyroid nodule (not recorded which). Some clones in this sample may be carry-over from other donors' samples.

This clone was recorded many times. The chain combines TRBV6-2 or TRBV6-3 with TRBJ2-7, with 10 bases aligning to TRBD2. This CDR3 is 17 amino acids long. Germline V CDR1 and CDR2: MNHEY, SVGEGT. With 0 bases clipped from V and 2 bases from J, the junction kept 7 bases outside the gene matches. CDR3 sequence: CASSYSSSGSVPYEQYF. The CDR3 DNA follows: TGTGCCAGCAGTTACTCCTCTAGCGGGAGTGTCCCCTACGAGCAGTACTTC.

This clone was recorded many times. The rearrangement links TRBV19 to TRBJ1-2; D is uncertain. This CDR3 comprises 14 residues. Germline values: CDR1 LNHDA, CDR2 SQIVND (reference sequence). Deletions cut 8 bases from V and 4 bases from J, with 17 bases between. Here the CDR3 DNA reads TGTGCCAGTTCAGACCGAGAACGCCGCTATGGCTACACCTTC. Its protein is CASSDRERRYGYTF.

In this sample, this clone turned up a few times. The V and J genes are TRBV6-2 or TRBV6-3 and TRBJ1-2; 7 bases are a match to TRBD1. CDR3 length: 14 amino acids. Looked up from germline, CDR1 is MNHEY and CDR2 is SVGEGT. Trimming cost V 1 base and J 8 bases; bases outside gene matches: 7. The CDR3 spells CASSYWDSLRGYTF. As DNA, the CDR3 is TGTGCCAGCAGTTACTGGGACAGCCTTCGGGGCTACACCTTC.

This clone was observed many times. The chain links TRBV29-1 to TRBJ1-2; 9 bases map to TRBD1. The CDR3 spans 13 residues. Germline CDR1 SQVTM, CDR2 ANQGSEA. This CDR3 reads CTGGTGPNYGYTF. The CDR3 coding sequence is TGCACGGGGGGGACAGGGCCGAACTATGGCTACACCTTC.

This clone was counted ten times or more. The chain joins TRBV20-1 to TRBJ2-5; 8 nucleotides line up with TRBD2. CDR3 length: 16 residues. Looked up from germline, CDR1 is DFQATT and CDR2 is SNEGSKA (reference sequence). Trimming took 3 bases from V and 2 from J; bases not matched to a gene: 11. DNA of the CDR3: TGCAGTGCTAGTAAGCCTAGCGGGCAGGAACAAGAGACCCAGTACTTC. Protein: CSASKPSGQEQETQYF.

A remark on this clone: Since a much larger clone is just one base distant, this may be a read error. The CDR3 region has the DNA TGTGCCACCATCGGACAGGTCGATGAGCAGTTCTTC. This gives the protein CATIGQVDEQFF. The chain is built from TRBV15 and TRBJ2-1; 7 bases agree with TRBD1. The CDR3 extends over 12 amino acids. Germline-derived CDR1 and CDR2 are LNHNV and YYDKDF (reference sequence). J was trimmed by 8 bases and V by 7 bases; bases with no gene match: 5. Full variable domain (outside the CDR3, taken from reference TRBV15 and TRBJ2-1): DAMVIQNPRYQVTQFGKPVTLSCSQTLNHNVMYWYQQKSSQAPKLLFHYYDKDFNNEADTPDNFQSRRPNTSFCFLDIRSPGLGDTAMYLCATIGQVDEQFFGPGTRLTVL.

This clone was counted ten times or more. The rearrangement links TRBV6-5 to TRBJ2-3; D perhaps matches TRBD1 (5 bases). The CDR3 is made up of 16 amino acids. V shed 2 bases and J shed 2 bases, with 14 bases lying between them. Germline CDR1 and CDR2: MNHEY and SVGAGI. CDR3 coding DNA: TGTGCCAGCAGTTACACTGGGGCGGAAGCCACAGATACGCAGTATTTT. This translates into CASSYTGAEATDTQYF.

There are many counts of this clone. The chain links TRBV13 to TRBJ1-2; 7 bases line up with TRBD1. The CDR3 loop spans 14 amino acids. Germline CDR1 and CDR2: PRHDT and FYEKMQ (reference sequence). The V segment lost 0 bases and the J segment 4 bases; nucleotides outside the gene matches: 2. The CDR3 sequence: CASSLGQGTYGYTF. The CDR3 nucleotides are TGTGCCAGCAGCTTAGGACAGGGGACCTATGGCTACACCTTC.

In DNA, the CDR3 is TGTGCCAGCTCACCGCAGATGAATGAGCAGTTCTTC. It is translated as CASSPQMNEQFF. V gene TRBV18 combines with J gene TRBJ2-1; no definite D call. The CDR3 length is 12 residues. The V and J ends lost 3 bases and 7 bases respectively, with 7 bases between them. Per the germline V gene, CDR1 is KGHSH and CDR2 is LQKENI.

This clone was found many times. The chain joins TRBV10-3 to TRBJ1-2; D not certain. Germline CDR1 and CDR2: ENHRY and SYGVKD. There are 12 residues in the CDR3. The V and J ends lost 2 bases and 7 bases respectively, with 8 bases between them. CDR3 in amino acids: CAISEGAPGYTF. As DNA, the CDR3 is TGTGCCATCAGTGAGGGAGCTCCTGGCTACACCTTC.

This clone was seen more than once but under ten times. This clone may be a read error of a much larger clone one base away. This sample includes further DNA sequences coding for the same CDR3. The chain has TRBV29-1 and TRBJ1-1; D call uncertain. The germline V gene has CDR1 SQVTM and CDR2 ANQGSEA. The CDR3 covers 13 residues. V lost 2 bases and J lost 4, with 11 bases in between. CDR3 protein: CSVESHGGTEAFF. CDR3 DNA sequence: TGCAGCGTTGAATCCCACGGTGGCACTGAAGCTTTCTTT. Together with reference TRBV29-1 and TRBJ1-1, the CDR3 gives the full variable domain: SAVISQKPSRDICQRGTSLTIQCQVDSQVTMMFWYRQQPGQSLTLIATANQGSEATYESGFVIDKFPISRPNLTFSTLTVSNMSPEDSSIYLCSVESHGGTEAFFGQGTRLTVV.

V and J are TRBV12-3 or TRBV12-4 and TRBJ1-1, with D hard to call. V was trimmed by 0 bases and J by 2 bases, leaving 4 bases between them. The CDR3 totals 13 residues. CDR3 protein: CASSLADNTEAFF. The CDR3 nucleotides are TGTGCCAGCAGTTTAGCAGATAACACTGAAGCTTTCTTT.

In its sample, this clone was seen a few times. The chain has TRBV10-2 and TRBJ1-1; D is possibly TRBD1 (6 bases). The V end was cut by 6 bases, the J end by 0 bases, with 17 bases between. This CDR3 has 16 residues. Germline V CDR1 and CDR2: WSHSY, SAAADI. This CDR3 reads CASRDTGPLMNTEAFF. The CDR3 bases are TGCGCCAGCAGAGACACAGGGCCTCTTATGAACACTGAAGCTTTCTTT.

This clone was counted ten times or more. The chain recombines TRBV27 with TRBJ1-4; D is ambiguous. The V end was cut by 0 bases, the J end by 8 bases, with 7 bases between. The germline V gene has CDR1 MNHEY and CDR2 SMNVEV (reference sequence). The CDR3 length is 13 residues. CDR3 DNA: TGTGCCAGCAGTTTATCGCGGTGGGAAAAACTGTTTTTT. Translating it yields CASSLSRWEKLFF.

This clone occurred many times. The genes are TRBV11-2 and TRBJ2-5; D is undetermined. CDR3 length: 12 residues. Germline V gene data show CDR1 as SGHAT and CDR2 as FQNNGV. Trimming pared 5 bases from V and 4 bases from J, leaving 8 bases between. The CDR3 reads CASSAPLETQYF. The CDR3 DNA reads TGTGCCAGCAGCGCCCCCTTAGAGACCCAGTACTTC.

For this clone: A much more abundant neighbour one base away suggests this may be a read error. The same CDR3 arises from other DNA sequences in this sample as well. The V and J genes are TRBV10-1 and TRBJ2-1, with D perhaps TRBD2 (5 bases). Germline CDR1 is WNHNN and CDR2 is SYGVQD (reference sequence). Trimming cost V 6 bases and J 5 bases, with 17 bases left between them. This CDR3 has 15 amino acids. CDR3 in amino acids: CASSGGWADHNEQFF. CDR3 coding DNA: TGCGCCAGCAGCGGAGGTTGGGCAGATCACAATGAGCAGTTCTTC.

This clone was recorded at least ten times. The rearrangement uses TRBV5-1 and TRBJ2-3; 8 nucleotides agree with TRBD1. Losses at the gene ends were 4 bases for V and 2 bases for J; bases not matched to a gene: 6. Germline values: CDR1 SGHRS, CDR2 YFSETQ. The CDR3 covers 15 residues. Here the CDR3 reads CASSGPGQATDTQYF. In DNA form, the CDR3 reads TGCGCCAGCAGCGGTCCGGGACAGGCCACAGATACGCAGTATTTT.

This clone was seen ten or more times. This rearrangement joins TRBV11-2 to TRBJ2-5; D might be TRBD2 (5 bases). The V end was cut by 5 bases, the J end by 5 bases, with 9 bases between. The CDR3 covers 12 residues. From germline, CDR1 is SGHAT and CDR2 FQNNGV. CDR3 nucleotide sequence: TGTGCCAGCAGCGCTACGGGGGAGACCCAGTACTTC. Its translation: CASSATGETQYF.

The chain joins TRBV13 to TRBJ1-5, with D possibly being TRBD1 (5 bases). Germline CDR1 is PRHDT and CDR2 is FYEKMQ (reference sequence). V lost 9 bases and J lost 4, with 28 bases in between. The CDR3 contains 18 residues. CDR3 in amino acids: CARPLDSGTPLQNQPQHF. DNA for the CDR3: TGTGCCAGGCCTCTAGACAGTGGGACGCCATTGCAGAATCAGCCCCAGCATTTT.

Ten or more counts support this clone. This chain connects TRBV2 to TRBJ2-1; TRBD2 might be the D (5 bases). Trimming stripped 8 bases from V and 3 bases from J, with 11 bases between. Germline lookup yields CDR1 SNHLY and CDR2 FYNNEI. The CDR3 sequence is 13 residues long. The DNA of the CDR3 is TGTGCCAGCTCCCAGCGGAGCTACAATGAGCAGTTCTTC. Translated, it gives CASSQRSYNEQFF.

Many counts were recorded for this clone. The rearrangement uses TRBV12-3 or TRBV12-4 and TRBJ2-7; possible D gene TRBD2, 6 bases. The CDR3 contains 13 residues. The germline V and J ends were trimmed by 6 bases and 2 bases, with 11 bases remaining between them. CDR3 residues: CASSLPGAYEQYF. The CDR3 DNA reads as TGTGCCAGCAGCTTACCGGGGGCCTACGAGCAGTACTTC.

This clone showed up many times. The chain has TRBV24-1 and TRBJ2-1, with TRBD1 matching 11 bases. Germline V CDR1 and CDR2: KGHDR, SFDVKD. With 12 bases clipped from V and 10 bases from J, the junction kept 10 bases outside the gene matches. The CDR3 runs to 13 residues. CDR3 in amino acids: CAAGQGDLLEQFF. In nucleotides, the CDR3 is TGTGCCGCGGGACAGGGGGACCTCCTCGAGCAGTTCTTC.

V is TRBV4-1 and J is TRBJ1-6; D ambiguous. The length of the CDR3 is 17 residues. V lost 0 bases, J lost 8 bases, and 17 bases lay in between. CDR1 MGHRA and CDR2 YSYEKL come from the germline V gene. The CDR3 reads CASSQDIFIRGDSPLHF. The CDR3 coding sequence is TGCGCCAGCAGCCAAGATATTTTTATCCGGGGTGATTCACCCCTCCACTTT.

This clone was found many times. J is TRBJ2-1 and V is TRBV20-1; 10 nucleotides align to TRBD2. The CDR3 is made up of 17 amino acids. J gave up 4 bases and V 6 bases, and 15 bases lay outside the gene matches. Germline V gene lookup returns CDR1 DFQATT and CDR2 SNEGSKA (reference sequence). As DNA, the CDR3 is TGCAGTGCCCACCAGCCCAGGACTAGCGGTAAATACAATGAGCAGTTCTTC. As protein: CSAHQPRTSGKYNEQFF.

This clone was seen many times. The chain recombines TRBV30 with TRBJ1-2; D perhaps matches TRBD1 (5 bases). This CDR3 has 16 residues. V was trimmed by 4 bases and J by 4 bases, leaving 22 bases between them. Germline CDR1 GTSNPN, CDR2 SVGIG (reference sequence). CDR3 loop: CAWTLPHRIPSYGYTF. CDR3 bases: TGTGCCTGGACTCTACCGCACAGGATCCCTTCCTATGGCTACACCTTC.

Points on this clone: This may be a read error, as it is one base from a much larger clone. J is TRBJ1-3 and V is TRBV6-1; D is undetermined. The germline CDR1 and CDR2 sequences are MNHNS and SASEGT. The CDR3 consists of 14 residues. This CDR3 is CVSSSSTTGNTIYF. In DNA form, the CDR3 reads TGTGTCAGCAGTTCGTCCACCACTGGAAACACCATATATTTT.

This clone turned up a few times. This may be a read error, as it is one base from a much larger clone. The CDR3, as DNA: TGTGCCAACAGTTTACTAACTGAAGCTTTCTTT. Its translation: CANSLLTEAFF. V and J are TRBV28 and TRBJ1-1; D uncertain. Germline CDR1 reads MDHEN; CDR2 reads SYDVKM. This CDR3 has 11 amino acids.